Below, one TCR beta chain is given with its context. Its antigen remains undetermined. Per-nucleotide qualities are absent, and no much larger clonotype sits a single base away. CDR1 SQVTM and CDR2 ANQGSEA were looked up in the germline V gene. The CDR3 has 12 amino acids, counting the end cysteine and phenylalanine. Just CDR3 DNA is preserved here, 36 bases in frame from base 1. V is clipped by 3 bases and J by 7 bases, and the sequence between their germline boundaries is 12 bases long. These data come from a study of T cells in localized non-small cell lung cancer (dated by TCRdb to 2020 to 2022). For the study in its entirety: T cell repertoires of 200 to 250 early-stage NSCLC patients were analyzed, with tumors being compared against uninvolved tumor-adjacent lungs. All 236 NSCLC patients in the cohort were treatment-naive and had localized lung tumors that were resected. A mean age of roughly 66 years was recorded for the NSCLC patients, of whom roughly 130 were male and 95 to 110 were female.

The research as a whole found: Uninvolved tumor-adjacent lung showed the highest T cell clonality, higher than tumor, which suggests more focused antigenic responses in the uninvolved tumor-adjacent lung. Because of the exploratory design, TCR variables were selected using unadjusted p-values without false-discovery rate correction. Because multi-region tumor sequencing was not done, intratumor heterogeneity could not be ruled out. Longer overall survival was associated with higher blood T cell density, whereas shorter survival was associated with higher adjacent-lung clonality. A median of approximately 57 of the top 100 tumor clones were detected in paired uninvolved adjacent lung, and around 30 of these tumor clones were also found among the top 100 clones of the paired uninvolved adjacent lung.

TCR beta CDR3 regions were sequenced from DNA using the immunoSEQ Assay. Under the source paper's analysis protocol: To compute T cell density, TCR beta template counts were normalized to usable DNA, which was estimated by amplifying housekeeping genes. Richness was estimated using the preseqR package, with extrapolation to 400,000 templates for PBMC samples and to 120,000 templates for tissue samples. Clonality was defined as one minus Pielou's evenness. Tissue-enriched TCRs were identified through differential abundance testing performed on productive amino-acid clonotypes, with a minimum total count of 5 and an alpha of 0.1. Repertoire overlap between compartments was quantified with the Jaccard Index and Morisita Overlap Index. GLIPH clustered TCR beta CDR3s with public tetramer-defined viral CDR3s; viral motifs required at least three viral sequences plus V-gene enrichment. TCRdb holds this immuneACCESS table with in-frame rearrangements only. Some clones are missing; in checked studies, unresolved V genes explain under half, and the rest has no known cause. V and J calls plus clone size are reproduced from that table; the DNA served to infer D and trimming. The sample data list 25,000 to 35,000 clones, and around 92% of these were observed just once. The ten biggest clones cover around 4% of the sample.

At diagnosis, tumor, uninvolved tumor-adjacent lung and peripheral blood were collected and then preserved as a mix of FFPE and fresh-frozen material. For TCR repertoire profiling, blood samples were analyzed as peripheral blood mononuclear cells. The receptor's source is a woman between 40 and 69 years old with stage III lung adenocarcinoma. Recombination connected TRBV29-1 to TRBJ1-2, with a weak D call of TRBD1 (5 bases match). This specimen consisted of peripheral blood mononuclear cells, obtained before any cancer treatment. CDR3 loop: CSVEKEGLGYTF. The DNA reads TGCAGCGTTGAGAAAGAGGGGCTTGGCTACACCTTC.